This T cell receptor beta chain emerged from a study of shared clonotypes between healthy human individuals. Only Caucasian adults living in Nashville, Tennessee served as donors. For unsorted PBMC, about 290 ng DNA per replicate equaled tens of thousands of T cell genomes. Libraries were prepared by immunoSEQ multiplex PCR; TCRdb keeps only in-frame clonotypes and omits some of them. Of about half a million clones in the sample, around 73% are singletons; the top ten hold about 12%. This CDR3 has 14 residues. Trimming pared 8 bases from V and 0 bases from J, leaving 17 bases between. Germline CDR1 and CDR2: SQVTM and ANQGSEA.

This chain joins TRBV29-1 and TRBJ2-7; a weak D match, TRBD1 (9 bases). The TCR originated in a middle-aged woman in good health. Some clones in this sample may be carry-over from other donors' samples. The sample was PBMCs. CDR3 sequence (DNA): TGCAGCTTCCGGGGGGGACAGGGCTCCTACGAGCAGTACTTC. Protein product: CSFRGGQGSYEQYF.